This entry features one T cell receptor (beta chain) sequence. Using immunoSEQ multiplex PCR, the repertoire was profiled, and TCRdb retains in-frame clones only, with some absent. The sample contains 2.5 million or so clones, about 92% of which appear only once. These data are taken from a study of shared clonotypes between healthy human individuals. The receptor was derived from a man aged 18 to 30 in good health. The sequenced sample was naive CD4+ T cells sorted from blood. Subset: CD45RA+ positively selected.

CDR3 nucleotides: TGTGCCAGCAGCTTATGGTCTAGCGGGAGTTACGAGCAGTACTTC. Its translation: CASSLWSSGSYEQYF. The chain joins TRBV7-2 to TRBJ2-7, with 10 bases matching TRBD2. With V trimmed by 2 bases and J by 4 bases, 5 bases remained unmatched. Germline values: CDR1 SGHTA, CDR2 FQGNSA. This CDR3 comprises 15 residues.